The clone carrying this T cell receptor (beta chain) appeared many times. The antigen remains unidentified. Using constant-segment primers, 5'RACE produced TCR alpha and TCR beta cDNA libraries carrying sample barcodes and UMIs. TCRdb fed the 5' RACE reads into MiXCR, producing one record per CDR3 protein. The top ten hold roughly 21% of the sample, which has roughly 370,000 distinct CDR3 sequences, 15% to 20% seen once. These data belong to a study of T-cell memory formation after mild COVID-19. The study's findings and limits: There was a balanced CD4/CD8 profile in clones contracting day 15 to 85, and later expanders leaned CD4+.

Germline loops: CDR1 SGHRS, CDR2 YFSETQ. The V gene end was trimmed by 4 bases and the J gene end by 8 bases; junction bases not matched to a gene: 8. This CDR3 has 13 amino acids. The gene calls are TRBV5-1 and TRBJ1-2; the match to TRBD1 covers 7 bases. The material sequenced was PBMCs or a T cell subset sorted from them (not recorded which). This clonotype was obtained from a man aged 18 to 29 who had mild COVID-19 (a few samples of this study predate the infection). Cell type and time point are not known. The CDR3 DNA follows: TGCGCCAGCAGCACGGAGACAGGGATCGGCTACACCTTC. This codes for CASSTETGIGYTF. Looking up the rest from reference TRBV5-1 and TRBJ1-2 gives the full variable domain: KAGVTQTPRYLIKTRGQQVTLSCSPISGHRSVSWYQQTPGQGLQFLFEYFSETQRNKGNFPGRFSGRQFSNSRSEMNVSTLELGDSALYLCASSTETGIGYTFGSGTRLTVV.